This T cell receptor (beta chain) was found in a study of T cell responses to AZD1222 COVID-19 vaccine. Study-level results: Reportedly, nearly half of unique spike TCRs recognized epitopes outside B.1.351/B.1.1.7 mutations. Compared with day 0, the breadth and depth of the Spike-specific TCR repertoire rose significantly after two doses of AZD1222.

The count of this clone is one. What it binds is unknown. Germline is not matched at one junction end, which may reflect a read error. The CDR3 contains 16 residues. The germline V gene has CDR1 SGHRS and CDR2 YFSETQ. TCRdb's table, derived via immunoSEQ multiplex PCR, lists solely in-frame clones and lacks some. The data hold 200,000 to 250,000 clones, with roughly 94% observed a single time. The gene calls are TRBV5-1 and TRBJ1-1; the D gene is possibly TRBD1 (5 bases). The TCR sequence derives from an adult who received the MenACWY meningococcal vaccine as a control. Sequenced material: peripheral blood, taken 28 days after the second dose of the MenACWY control vaccine. CDR3 residues: CASSLGTATVRTGAFF. CDR3 sequence (DNA): TGCGCCAGCAGCTTGGGGACCGCGACAGTGAGAACTGGAGCTTTCTTT. The full variable domain, its missing parts supplied by reference TRBV5-1 and TRBJ1-1, is KAGVTQTPRYLIKTRGQQVTLSCSPISGHRSVSWYQQTPGQGLQFLFEYFSETQRNKGNFPGRFSGRQFSNSRSEMNVSTLELGDSALYLCASSLGTATVRTGAFFGQGTRLTVV.